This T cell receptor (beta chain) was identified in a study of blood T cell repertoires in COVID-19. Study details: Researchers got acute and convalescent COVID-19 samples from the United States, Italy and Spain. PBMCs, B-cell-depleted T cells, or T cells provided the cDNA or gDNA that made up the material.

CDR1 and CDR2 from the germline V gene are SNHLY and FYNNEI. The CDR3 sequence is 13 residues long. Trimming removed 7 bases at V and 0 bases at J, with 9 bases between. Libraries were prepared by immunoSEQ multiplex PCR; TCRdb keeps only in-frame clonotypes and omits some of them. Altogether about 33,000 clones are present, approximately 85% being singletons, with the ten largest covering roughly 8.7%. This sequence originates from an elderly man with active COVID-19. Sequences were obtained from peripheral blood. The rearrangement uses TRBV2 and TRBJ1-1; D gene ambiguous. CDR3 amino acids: CASNLDMNTEAFF. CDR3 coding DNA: TGTGCCAGCAATTTAGATATGAACACTGAAGCTTTCTTT.